A selection of T cell receptor beta chains follows, all from one sample in a study of CD8 T cells in ankylosing spondylitis. One entry per CDR3 protein results from TCRdb running MiXCR on the 5' RACE reads. The data hold hundreds of thousands of distinct CDR3 sequences, with less than 25% observed a single time. Input material: blood, either unsorted or a sorted T cell fraction (not recorded which). The source is a female donor with ankylosing spondylitis or in good health (not recorded which). Both conserved end residues are part of each CDR3. Each record gives: V gene, J gene, CDR3 protein.

v_call: TRBV10-3
j_call: TRBJ2-1
cdr3_aa: CAISGTSGSINEQFF

v_call: TRBV9
j_call: TRBJ2-1
cdr3_aa: CASSVLPGAYNEQFF

v_call: TRBV24-1
j_call: TRBJ2-3
cdr3_aa: CATPGGGRITDTQYF

v_call: TRBV5-1
j_call: TRBJ1-6
cdr3_aa: CASSLRQGLTSLHF

v_call: TRBV7-9
j_call: TRBJ2-5
cdr3_aa: CASTIGDRGPQETQYF

v_call: TRBV5-6
j_call: TRBJ1-2
cdr3_aa: CASSLSSIFNYGYTF

v_call: TRBV3-1
j_call: TRBJ2-3
cdr3_aa: CASSHHGDTQYF

v_call: TRBV28
j_call: TRBJ1-4
cdr3_aa: CASQGGEKLFF

v_call: TRBV20-1
j_call: TRBJ2-5
cdr3_aa: CSARPDQETQYF

v_call: TRBV5-1
j_call: TRBJ1-1
cdr3_aa: CASSFRGLGTEAFF

v_call: TRBV29-1
j_call: TRBJ1-4
cdr3_aa: CSAQTGGTNEKLFF

v_call: TRBV7-8
j_call: TRBJ2-1
cdr3_aa: CASSKDAGFEQFF

v_call: TRBV18
j_call: TRBJ1-1
cdr3_aa: CASSPPWGLTEAFF

v_call: TRBV7-2
j_call: TRBJ2-1
cdr3_aa: CASSLDRRVYNEQFF

v_call: TRBV3-1
j_call: TRBJ2-5
cdr3_aa: CASSRNGHQETQYF

v_call: TRBV20-1
j_call: TRBJ2-3
cdr3_aa: CSARVSAATDTQYF

v_call: TRBV4-3
j_call: TRBJ2-7
cdr3_aa: CASSQAPWGAYEQYF

v_call: TRBV30
j_call: TRBJ2-7
cdr3_aa: CAWSGTSGFHYEQYF

v_call: TRBV29-1
j_call: TRBJ2-4
cdr3_aa: CSVGTSGKTDIQYF

v_call: TRBV18
j_call: TRBJ2-3
cdr3_aa: CASSPQLAESISTDTQYF

v_call: TRBV4-3
j_call: TRBJ2-1
cdr3_aa: CASSQGQIYNEQFF

v_call: TRBV29-1
j_call: TRBJ2-5
cdr3_aa: CSVGKREGETQYF

v_call: TRBV12-3/TRBV12-4
j_call: TRBJ2-7
cdr3_aa: CASSPGDLVDEQYF

v_call: TRBV20-1
j_call: TRBJ2-1
cdr3_aa: CSASTYNEQFF

v_call: TRBV11-1
j_call: TRBJ2-1
cdr3_aa: CASSLKSGGNHGSYNEQFF

v_call: TRBV10-3
j_call: TRBJ2-3
cdr3_aa: CAIRNSGRTDTQYF

v_call: TRBV20-1
j_call: TRBJ1-4
cdr3_aa: CSATDRFNEKLFF

v_call: TRBV7-2
j_call: TRBJ2-7
cdr3_aa: CASSLESRGFEQYF

v_call: TRBV10-3
j_call: TRBJ1-4
cdr3_aa: CAISETGEREKLFF

v_call: TRBV20-1
j_call: TRBJ2-7
cdr3_aa: CSASPLARPSYEQYF

v_call: TRBV6-1
j_call: TRBJ1-1
cdr3_aa: CASRIGGTNTEAFF

v_call: TRBV5-1
j_call: TRBJ2-1
cdr3_aa: CASSLVASRGFNEQFF

v_call: TRBV10-3
j_call: TRBJ2-1
cdr3_aa: CAISNQREGSGEQFF

v_call: TRBV27
j_call: TRBJ1-1
cdr3_aa: CASSPLINTEAFF

v_call: TRBV4-3
j_call: TRBJ2-7
cdr3_aa: CASSQDLGPYEQYF

v_call: TRBV6-2/TRBV6-3
j_call: TRBJ1-1
cdr3_aa: CASRPLRASLEAFF

v_call: TRBV12-3/TRBV12-4
j_call: TRBJ2-7
cdr3_aa: CASSFGPSAHEQYF

v_call: TRBV7-3
j_call: TRBJ2-3
cdr3_aa: CASSASRSTDTQYF

v_call: TRBV12-3/TRBV12-4
j_call: TRBJ2-7
cdr3_aa: CASSLKRTRYEQYF

v_call: TRBV7-8
j_call: TRBJ2-3
cdr3_aa: CASSLGGSYDTQYF

v_call: TRBV10-1
j_call: TRBJ1-5
cdr3_aa: CASLNRQGKSQPQHF

v_call: TRBV6-1
j_call: TRBJ1-3
cdr3_aa: CASRLDRTSGNTIYF

v_call: TRBV24-1
j_call: TRBJ2-1
cdr3_aa: CATSEEDRSGRNEQFF

v_call: TRBV18
j_call: TRBJ2-1
cdr3_aa: CASFKGGFTSSYNEQFF

v_call: TRBV6-5
j_call: TRBJ2-7
cdr3_aa: CASSYARGSLGEQYF

v_call: TRBV7-2
j_call: TRBJ2-7
cdr3_aa: CASSLQEAMQYF

v_call: TRBV19
j_call: TRBJ2-7
cdr3_aa: CASSPSGGVYEQYF

v_call: TRBV4-2
j_call: TRBJ2-7
cdr3_aa: CASSQGPSEGLYEQYF

v_call: TRBV15
j_call: TRBJ2-4
cdr3_aa: CATSRERIGIGSSKNIQYF

v_call: TRBV15
j_call: TRBJ2-5
cdr3_aa: CATSRVDTTETQYF